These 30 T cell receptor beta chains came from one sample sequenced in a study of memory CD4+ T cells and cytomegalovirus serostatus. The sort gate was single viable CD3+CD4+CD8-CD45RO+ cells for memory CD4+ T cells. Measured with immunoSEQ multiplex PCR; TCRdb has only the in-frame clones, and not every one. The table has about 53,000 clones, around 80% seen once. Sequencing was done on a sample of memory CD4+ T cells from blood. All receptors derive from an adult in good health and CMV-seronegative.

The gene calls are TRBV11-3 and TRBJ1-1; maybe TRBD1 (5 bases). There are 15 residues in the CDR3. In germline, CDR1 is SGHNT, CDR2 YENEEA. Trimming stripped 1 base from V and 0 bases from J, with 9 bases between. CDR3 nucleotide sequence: TGTGCCAGCAGCTTAGGGGGCCCCATGAACACTGAAGCTTTCTTT. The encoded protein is CASSLGGPMNTEAFF.

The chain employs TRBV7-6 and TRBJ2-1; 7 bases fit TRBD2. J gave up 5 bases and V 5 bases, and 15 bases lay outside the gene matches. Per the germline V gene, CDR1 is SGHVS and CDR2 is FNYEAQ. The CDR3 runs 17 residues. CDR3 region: CASSPGRRASGNNEQFF. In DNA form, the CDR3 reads TGTGCCAGCAGCCCCGGTCGGAGGGCTAGCGGAAACAATGAGCAGTTCTTC.

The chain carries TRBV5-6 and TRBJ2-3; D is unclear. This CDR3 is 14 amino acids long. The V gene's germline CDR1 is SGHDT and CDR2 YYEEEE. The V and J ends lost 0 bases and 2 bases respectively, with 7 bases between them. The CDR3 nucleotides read TGTGCCAGCAGCTTGGCGGGTTACACAGATACGCAGTATTTT. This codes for CASSLAGYTDTQYF.

CDR3 amino acids: CASMKLANTGELFF. The CDR3 DNA reads as TGTGCCAGCATGAAGCTCGCGAACACCGGGGAGCTGTTTTTT. V and J are TRBV6-5 and TRBJ2-2; unclear D gene. The CDR3 runs to 14 residues. Looked up from germline, CDR1 is MNHEY and CDR2 is SVGAGI. Deletions cut 7 bases from V and 0 bases from J, with 9 bases between.

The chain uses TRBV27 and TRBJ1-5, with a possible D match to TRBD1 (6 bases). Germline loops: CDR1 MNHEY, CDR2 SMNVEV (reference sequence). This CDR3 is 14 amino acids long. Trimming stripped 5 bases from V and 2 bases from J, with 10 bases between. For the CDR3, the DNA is TGTGCCAGCAGTCCCGGGACACGCAATCAGCCCCAGCATTTT. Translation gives CASSPGTRNQPQHF.

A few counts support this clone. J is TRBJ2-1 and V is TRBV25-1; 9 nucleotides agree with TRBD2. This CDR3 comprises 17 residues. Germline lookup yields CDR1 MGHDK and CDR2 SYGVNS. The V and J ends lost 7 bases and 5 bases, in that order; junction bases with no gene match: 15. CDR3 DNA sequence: TGTGCCAGCACCGACTCTTCGTTAGCGGGAGCCCACAATGAGCAGTTCTTC. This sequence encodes CASTDSSLAGAHNEQFF.

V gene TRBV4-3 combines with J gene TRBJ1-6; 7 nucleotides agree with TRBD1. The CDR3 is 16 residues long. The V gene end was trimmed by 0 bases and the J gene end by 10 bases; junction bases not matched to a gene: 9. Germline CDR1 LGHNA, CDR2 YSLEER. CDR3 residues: CASSQDGEGAGSPLHF. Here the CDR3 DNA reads TGCGCCAGCAGCCAAGATGGGGAGGGGGCAGGATCACCCCTCCACTTT.

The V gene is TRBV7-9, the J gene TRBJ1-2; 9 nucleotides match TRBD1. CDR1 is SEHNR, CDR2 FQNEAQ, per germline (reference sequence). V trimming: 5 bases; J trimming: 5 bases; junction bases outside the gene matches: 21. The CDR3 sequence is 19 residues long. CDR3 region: CASSPAPTRTGDFLYGYTF. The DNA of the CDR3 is TGTGCCAGCAGCCCCGCTCCGACAAGGACAGGGGATTTTTTATATGGCTACACCTTC.

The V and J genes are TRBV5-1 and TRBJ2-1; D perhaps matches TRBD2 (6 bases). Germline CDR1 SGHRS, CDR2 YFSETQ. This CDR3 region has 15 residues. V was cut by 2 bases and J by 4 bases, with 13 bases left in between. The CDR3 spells CASSFTLALYNEQFF. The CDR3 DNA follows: TGCGCCAGCAGCTTCACACTAGCCTTATACAATGAGCAGTTCTTC.

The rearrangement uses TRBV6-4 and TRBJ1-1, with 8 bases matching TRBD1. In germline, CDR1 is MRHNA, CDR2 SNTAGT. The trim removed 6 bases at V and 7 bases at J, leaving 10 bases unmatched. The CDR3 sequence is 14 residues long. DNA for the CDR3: TGTGCCAGCAGACAAATCCAGGGGGCTGGTGAAGCTTTCTTT. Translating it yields CASRQIQGAGEAFF.

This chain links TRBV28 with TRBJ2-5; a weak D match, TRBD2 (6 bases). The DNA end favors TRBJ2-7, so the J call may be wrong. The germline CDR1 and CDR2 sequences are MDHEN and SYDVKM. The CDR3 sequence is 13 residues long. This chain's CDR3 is CATRDSIHYEQYF. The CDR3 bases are TGTGCCACCCGGGACTCTATCCACTACGAGCAGTACTTC.

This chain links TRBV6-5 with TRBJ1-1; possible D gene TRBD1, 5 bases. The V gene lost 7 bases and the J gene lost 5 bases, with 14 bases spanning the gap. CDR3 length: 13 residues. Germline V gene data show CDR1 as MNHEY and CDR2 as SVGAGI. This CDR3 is CASTINGGTEAFF. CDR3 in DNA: TGTGCCAGCACCATAAACGGGGGGACTGAAGCTTTCTTT.

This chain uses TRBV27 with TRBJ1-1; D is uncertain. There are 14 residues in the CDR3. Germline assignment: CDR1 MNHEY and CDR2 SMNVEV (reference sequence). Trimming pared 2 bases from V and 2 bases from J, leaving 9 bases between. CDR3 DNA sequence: TGTGCCAGCAGTTTAAACCGCCCAAACACTGAAGCTTTCTTT. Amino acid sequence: CASSLNRPNTEAFF.

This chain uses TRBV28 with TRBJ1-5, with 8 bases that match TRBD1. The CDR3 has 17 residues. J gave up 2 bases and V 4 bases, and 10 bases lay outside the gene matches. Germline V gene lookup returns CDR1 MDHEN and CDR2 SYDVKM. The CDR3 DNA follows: TGTGCCAGCAGTTCCACCCACAGGGGGAGGGGCAATCAGCCCCAGCATTTT. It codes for CASSSTHRGRGNQPQHF.

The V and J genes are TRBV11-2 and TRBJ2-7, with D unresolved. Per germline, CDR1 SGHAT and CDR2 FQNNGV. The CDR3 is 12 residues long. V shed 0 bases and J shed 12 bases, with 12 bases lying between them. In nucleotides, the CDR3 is TGTGCCAGCAGCTTAGATCAGACATTTTTGTACTTC. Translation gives CASSLDQTFLYF.

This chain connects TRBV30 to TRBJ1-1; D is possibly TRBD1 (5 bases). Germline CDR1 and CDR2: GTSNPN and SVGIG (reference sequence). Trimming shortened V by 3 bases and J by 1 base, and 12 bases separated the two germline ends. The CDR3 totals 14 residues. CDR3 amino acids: CAWRGRQGNTEAFF. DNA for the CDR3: TGTGCCTGGAGGGGACGGCAGGGGAACACTGAAGCTTTCTTT.

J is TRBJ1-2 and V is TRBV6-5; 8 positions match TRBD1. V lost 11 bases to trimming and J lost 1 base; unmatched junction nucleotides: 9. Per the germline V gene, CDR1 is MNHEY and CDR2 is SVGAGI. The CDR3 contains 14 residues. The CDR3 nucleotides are TGTGCCGCACTTTCGACAGGGGATAACTATGGCTACACCTTC. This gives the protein CAALSTGDNYGYTF.

Written as DNA, the CDR3 is TGCGCCAGCAGCTTCGGCAGGGAGTACGAGCAGTACTTC. As protein: CASSFGREYEQYF. This chain connects TRBV5-1 to TRBJ2-7; tentatively, D is TRBD1 or TRBD2 (5 bases each). In germline, CDR1 is SGHRS, CDR2 YFSETQ. V was shortened by 2 bases and J by 4 bases, with 10 bases between the two germline ends. The CDR3 is 13 residues long.

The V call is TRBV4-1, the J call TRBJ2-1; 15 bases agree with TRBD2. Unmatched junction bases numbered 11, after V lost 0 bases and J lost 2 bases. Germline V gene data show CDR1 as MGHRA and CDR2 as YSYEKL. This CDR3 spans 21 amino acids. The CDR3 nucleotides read TGCGCCAGCAGCCAAGATAGAGCCGGGACTAGCGGGAGGACGCCCTACAATGAGCAGTTCTTC. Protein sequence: CASSQDRAGTSGRTPYNEQFF.

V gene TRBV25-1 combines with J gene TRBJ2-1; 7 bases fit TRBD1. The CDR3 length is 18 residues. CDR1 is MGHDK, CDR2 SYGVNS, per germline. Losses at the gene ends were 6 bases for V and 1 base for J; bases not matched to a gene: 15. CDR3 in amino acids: CASREVNPAGGSYNEQFF. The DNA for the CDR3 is TGTGCCAGCAGAGAAGTGAACCCCGCAGGGGGTTCCTACAATGAGCAGTTCTTC.

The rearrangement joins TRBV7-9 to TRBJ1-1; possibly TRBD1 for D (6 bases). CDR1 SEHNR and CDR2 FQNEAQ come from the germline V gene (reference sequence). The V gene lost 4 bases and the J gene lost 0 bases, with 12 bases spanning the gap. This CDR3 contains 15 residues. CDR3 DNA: TGTGCCAGCAGCTCCCGGGGGACAATGAACACTGAAGCTTTCTTT. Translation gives CASSSRGTMNTEAFF.

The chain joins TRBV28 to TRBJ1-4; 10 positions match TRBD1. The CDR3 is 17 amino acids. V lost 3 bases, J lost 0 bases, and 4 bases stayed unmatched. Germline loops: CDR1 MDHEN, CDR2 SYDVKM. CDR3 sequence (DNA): TGTGCCAGCAGTTTCGTTGGGACAGGGGCAACTAATGAAAAACTGTTTTTT. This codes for CASSFVGTGATNEKLFF.

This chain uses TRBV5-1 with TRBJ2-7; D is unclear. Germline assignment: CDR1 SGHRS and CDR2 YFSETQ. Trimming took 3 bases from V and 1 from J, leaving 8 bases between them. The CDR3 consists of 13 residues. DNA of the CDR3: TGCGCCAGCAGCTCTACAGTTTCCTACGAGCAGTACTTC. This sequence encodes CASSSTVSYEQYF.

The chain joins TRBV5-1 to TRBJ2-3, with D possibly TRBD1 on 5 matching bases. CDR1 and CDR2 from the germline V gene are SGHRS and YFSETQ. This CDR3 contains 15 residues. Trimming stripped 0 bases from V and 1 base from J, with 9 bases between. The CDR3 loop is CASSLEGRGTDTQYF. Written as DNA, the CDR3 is TGCGCCAGCAGCTTGGAAGGCAGGGGCACAGATACGCAGTATTTT.

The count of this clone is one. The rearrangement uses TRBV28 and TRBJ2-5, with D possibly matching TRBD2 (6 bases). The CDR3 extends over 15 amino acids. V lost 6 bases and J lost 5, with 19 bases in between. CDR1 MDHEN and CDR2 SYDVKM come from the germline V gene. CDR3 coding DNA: TGTGCCAGCAGGCCGCTGGACAAGGCGGGGGAGACCCAGTACTTC. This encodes CASRPLDKAGETQYF. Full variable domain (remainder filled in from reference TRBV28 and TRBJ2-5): DVKVTQSSRYLVKRTGEKVFLECVQDMDHENMFWYRQDPGLGLRLIYFSYDVKMKEKGDIPEGYSVSREKKERFSLILESASTNQTSMYLCASRPLDKAGETQYFGPGTRLLVL.

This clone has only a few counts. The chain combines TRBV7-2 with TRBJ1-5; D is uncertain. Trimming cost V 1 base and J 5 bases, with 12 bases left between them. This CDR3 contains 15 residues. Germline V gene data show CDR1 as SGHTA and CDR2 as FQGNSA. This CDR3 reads CASSLVVTDYQPQHF. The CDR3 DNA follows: TGTGCCAGCAGCTTAGTCGTGACGGATTATCAGCCCCAGCATTTT.

CDR3 bases: TGTGCCAGCAGCTTAGCTGGGACTAGCGGGAGCGAGCAGTACTTC. Translated: CASSLAGTSGSEQYF. The V gene is TRBV11-1, the J gene TRBJ2-7, with TRBD2 identical over 14 bases. CDR1 and CDR2 from the germline V gene are SGHAT and FQDESV (reference sequence). The CDR3 loop spans 15 amino acids. The J segment lost 6 bases and the V segment lost 0 bases, leaving 1 base of the junction unmatched.

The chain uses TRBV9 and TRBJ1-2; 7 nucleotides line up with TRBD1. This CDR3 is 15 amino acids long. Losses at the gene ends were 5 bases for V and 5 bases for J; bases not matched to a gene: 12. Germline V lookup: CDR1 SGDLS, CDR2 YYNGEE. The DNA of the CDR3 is TGTGCCAGCAGAAGGGGGCGCGGGGTGGCTTATGGCTACACCTTC. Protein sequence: CASRRGRGVAYGYTF.

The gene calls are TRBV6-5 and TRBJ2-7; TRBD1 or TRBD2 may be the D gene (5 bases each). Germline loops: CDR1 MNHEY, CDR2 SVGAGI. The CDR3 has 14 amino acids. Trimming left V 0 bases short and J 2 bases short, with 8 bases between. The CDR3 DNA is TGTGCCAGCAGTTACTCGGGGGAGCCCTACGAGCAGTACTTC. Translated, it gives CASSYSGEPYEQYF.

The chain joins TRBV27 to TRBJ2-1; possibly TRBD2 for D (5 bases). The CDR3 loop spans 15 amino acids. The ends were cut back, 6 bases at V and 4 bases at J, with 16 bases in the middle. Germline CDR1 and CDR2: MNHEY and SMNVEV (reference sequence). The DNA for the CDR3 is TGTGCCAGCAGGTCCCGGACTGACTTTTACAATGAGCAGTTCTTC. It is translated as CASRSRTDFYNEQFF.